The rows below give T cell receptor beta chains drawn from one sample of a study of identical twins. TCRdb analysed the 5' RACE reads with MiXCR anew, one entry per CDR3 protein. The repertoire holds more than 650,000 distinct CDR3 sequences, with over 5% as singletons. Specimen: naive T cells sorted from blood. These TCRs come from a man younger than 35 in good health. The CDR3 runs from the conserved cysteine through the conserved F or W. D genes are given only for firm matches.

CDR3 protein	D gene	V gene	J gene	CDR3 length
CAIRPTVDSPLHF	.	TRBV10-3	TRBJ1-6	13
CSAIPGLGHYNEQFF	TRBD2	TRBV20-1	TRBJ2-1	15
CASSSELGTQYF	.	TRBV6-5	TRBJ2-5	12
CAIASGGLPDTQYF	.	TRBV10-3	TRBJ2-3	14
CSARSGTSGSTGELFF	TRBD2	TRBV20-1	TRBJ2-2	16
CASSRQTRVKETQYF	.	TRBV5-1	TRBJ2-5	15
CAIRGTELAGGRASYNEQFF	TRBD2	TRBV10-3	TRBJ2-1	20
CASSLEVGGFNNEQFF	.	TRBV7-6	TRBJ2-1	16
CAISYTAGGPHEQYF	TRBD2	TRBV10-3	TRBJ2-7	15
CASSPTTPEGTQYF	.	TRBV18	TRBJ2-5	14
CASSSNRDREDYGYTF	TRBD1	TRBV28	TRBJ1-2	16
CASSLEGREFNEQFF	.	TRBV11-1	TRBJ2-1	15
CASSIQGEKLFF	.	TRBV5-1	TRBJ1-4	12
CAISEGRATYQPQHF	.	TRBV10-3	TRBJ1-5	15
CASSQPTGTAEAFF	TRBD1	TRBV3-1	TRBJ1-1	14
CAIGASGQETQYF	TRBD2	TRBV10-3	TRBJ2-5	13
CATSWRRDRANEAFF	TRBD1	TRBV15	TRBJ1-1	15
CASSLGSGIAYNEQFF	TRBD2	TRBV7-6	TRBJ2-1	16
CATSDPTSGVLNEQFF	TRBD2	TRBV24-1	TRBJ2-1	16
CASSSQGRGTEAFF	.	TRBV12-3/TRBV12-4	TRBJ1-1	14
CSARGFSRRGSSYNSPLHF	.	TRBV20-1	TRBJ1-6	19
CASSYPGGELFF	.	TRBV7-9	TRBJ2-2	12
CSVKDGGRAADTQYF	TRBD2	TRBV20-1	TRBJ2-3	15
CASSKKDRYEQYF	.	TRBV6-2/TRBV6-3	TRBJ2-7	13
CASSYSFEQYF	.	TRBV28	TRBJ2-7	11
CASSQDGSSSGSYEQFF	TRBD2	TRBV4-3	TRBJ2-1	17
CASSLDPSVQGLVNLYEQYF	.	TRBV11-2	TRBJ2-7	20
CASSFPRDEVYEQYF	.	TRBV7-9	TRBJ2-7	15
CATSDTGTHAYGYTF	.	TRBV24-1	TRBJ1-2	15
CASSLVTSGRTNTDTQYF	TRBD2	TRBV5-1	TRBJ2-3	18
CASSRGLQVKGELFF	TRBD2	TRBV5-1	TRBJ2-2	15
CASSLDLLVELNTGELFF	.	TRBV12-3/TRBV12-4	TRBJ2-2	18
CASRPEPGQSVYGYTF	TRBD1	TRBV19	TRBJ1-2	16
CASSLYIGEGSYNEQFF	.	TRBV12-3/TRBV12-4	TRBJ2-1	17
CASHGQRTPYEQYF	.	TRBV28	TRBJ2-7	14
CSANDRNNSYNEQFF	.	TRBV20-1	TRBJ2-1	15
CASSIDRGETQYF	TRBD1	TRBV12-3/TRBV12-4	TRBJ2-5	13
CASSPDRGLSGELFF	TRBD1	TRBV7-9	TRBJ2-2	15
CAISESLAGTPDTQYF	.	TRBV10-3	TRBJ2-3	16
CASSLGTADSSTDTQYF	.	TRBV7-9	TRBJ2-3	17
CATSRSADPRQPQHF	.	TRBV15	TRBJ1-5	15
CASRPKRTGWTEAFF	TRBD1	TRBV11-2	TRBJ1-1	15
CASRNDRGWGEQFF	TRBD1	TRBV27	TRBJ2-1	14
CASSLGGTRAYNEQFF	TRBD2	TRBV7-2	TRBJ2-1	16
CAISDRGGEETQYF	.	TRBV10-3	TRBJ2-5	14
CASSQDLGPGELFF	.	TRBV3-1	TRBJ2-2	14
CASSLGPPGQGNQPQHF	TRBD1	TRBV7-2	TRBJ1-5	17
CASSPSSGANVLTF	.	TRBV5-1	TRBJ2-6	14
CASSEREETQYF	.	TRBV7-9	TRBJ2-5	12
CAWRRGAGLTDTQYF	TRBD2	TRBV30	TRBJ2-3	15
CAISEYRDGETQYF	.	TRBV10-3	TRBJ2-5	14
CASSFLTGNTQYF	TRBD1	TRBV7-8	TRBJ2-3	13
CASRQRQTQYF	.	TRBV12-3/TRBV12-4	TRBJ2-5	11
CASRADRGTGELFF	TRBD1	TRBV25-1	TRBJ2-2	14